This entry features one T cell receptor (beta chain) sequence. Hyperthyroidism had been newly diagnosed in patients aged 18 to 65, and its duration was under 2 months. Reasons for excluding patients were uncontrolled infection, other autoimmune disease, pregnancy or lactation. The PBMCs studied were ones that came from about 10 ml fresh peripheral blood. The data were taken from a study of T cells in Graves' hyperthyroidism and ophthalmopathy. Regions amplified from RNA transcripts were the TCR beta CDR3 regions. TCR CDR3 underwent first-round RT-PCR with the HTBI primer set. TCRdb recomputed calls from the multiplex PCR reads with MiXCR, one row per CDR3 protein. In the table there are about 380,000 distinct CDR3 sequences, approximately 14% of which are singletons. Sequenced: blood. This sequence originates from a woman in her fifties or sixties with Graves' hyperthyroidism.

CDR3 DNA sequence: TGCAGTGCTAGCGGGAGGGGCCCAGATACGCAGTATTTT. This codes for CSASGRGPDTQYF. This chain joins TRBV20-1 and TRBJ2-3; 8 nucleotides align to TRBD2. CDR3 length: 13 amino acids. Per the germline V gene, CDR1 is DFQATT and CDR2 is SNEGSKA (reference sequence). J lost 4 bases, V lost 3 bases, and 3 bases had no gene match.